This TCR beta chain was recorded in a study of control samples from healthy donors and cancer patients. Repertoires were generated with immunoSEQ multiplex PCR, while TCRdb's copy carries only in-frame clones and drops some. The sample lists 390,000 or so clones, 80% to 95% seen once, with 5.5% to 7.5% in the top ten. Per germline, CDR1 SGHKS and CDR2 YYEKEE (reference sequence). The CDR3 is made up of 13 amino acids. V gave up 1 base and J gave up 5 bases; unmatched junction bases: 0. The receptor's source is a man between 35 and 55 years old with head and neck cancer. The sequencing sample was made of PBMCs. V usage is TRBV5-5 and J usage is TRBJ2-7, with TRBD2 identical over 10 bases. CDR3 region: CASSLTSGNEQYF. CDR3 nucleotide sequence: TGTGCCAGCAGCTTGACTAGCGGGAACGAGCAGTACTTC.